This TCR beta chain originates from a study of technical replicates of blood from a handful of donors. The table came from immunoSEQ multiplex PCR; TCRdb's copy has only in-frame clones and leaves some out. Found here are tens of thousands of clones, around 94% of them singletons; the top ten hold 0.2% to 0.3%. From germline, CDR1 is SGHNT and CDR2 YYREEE (reference sequence). The length of the CDR3 is 15 residues. Between the trimmed V and J ends, which lost 0 bases and 0 bases, there was a span of 9 bases. The TCR originated in a human donor in good health. The rearrangement uses TRBV5-4 and TRBJ1-1; D is perhaps TRBD1 (6 bases). The sample taken for sequencing was T cells isolated from PBMCs. The DNA for the CDR3 is TGTGCCAGCAGCTTGGCCGGGACACTGAACACTGAAGCTTTCTTT. Its protein product is CASSLAGTLNTEAFF.